This T cell receptor (beta chain) was obtained from a study of blood T cell repertoires in COVID-19. Germline V CDR1 and CDR2: MNHEY, SMNVEV (reference sequence). CDR3 length: 13 amino acids. Germline trimming cut 6 bases from V and 3 bases from J; bases unmatched to any gene: 4. With regard to this clone: The same CDR3 also results from other DNA sequences found in this sample.

Measured with immunoSEQ multiplex PCR; TCRdb has only the in-frame clones, and not every one. The sample holds about 77,000 clones; 80% are singletons and the top ten take under 5.5%. This sequence originates from a woman aged 70 to 79 with acute or convalescent COVID-19. The J gene is TRBJ2-7, the V gene TRBV27; TRBD1 agrees at 8 bases. The material sequenced was peripheral blood. CDR3: CASSPGQGYEQYF. CDR3 bases: TGTGCCAGCAGCCCCGGACAGGGCTACGAGCAGTACTTC.